The present TCR beta chain was sequenced within a study of blood T cell repertoires in COVID-19. This table comes from immunoSEQ multiplex PCR, and its TCRdb copy is limited to in-frame clones, with some not included. The sample shows more than 95,000 clones, roughly 82% of them seen only once. The CDR3 has 11 amino acids. V gave up 5 bases and J gave up 6 bases, with 5 bases separating them. Germline-derived CDR1 and CDR2 are MNHEY and SVGAGI. The chain carries TRBV6-5 and TRBJ1-5; no reliable D call. This receptor was obtained from a man aged 55 to 70 with acute or convalescent COVID-19. Specimen: peripheral blood. The CDR3 loop is CASSPGQPQHF. The CDR3 region has the DNA TGTGCCAGCAGTCCGGGTCAGCCCCAGCATTTT.